This is a list of T cell receptor beta chains from one sample in a study of blood T cell repertoires in COVID-19. The repertoire was sequenced with immunoSEQ multiplex PCR; TCRdb's copy has only in-frame clones and lacks some. The table shows about 130,000 clones, with about 89% occurring only once. The sequenced material came from peripheral blood. The receptors stem from a man aged 55 to 70 with active or convalescent COVID-19. CDR3s include the opening cysteine and the closing phenylalanine or tryptophan.

>TRBV7-9|TRBJ2-3
CASSSLFTDTQYF
>TRBV15|TRBJ2-5
CATSRDRQGRETQYF
>TRBV6-5|TRBJ2-7
CASKRPAAYEQYF
>TRBV5-5|TRBJ2-3
CASSFDTETQYF
>TRBV3-1/TRBV3-2|TRBJ2-3
CASSGDGGKQYF
>TRBV4-1|TRBJ2-7
CASSRPGQSYEQYF
>TRBV6-4|TRBJ1-1
CASSDLLTGTGGYEAFF
>TRBV7-9|TRBJ2-7
CASSPGSGYEQYF
>TRBV5-1|TRBJ1-2
CASSSALGRGGYTF
>TRBV28|TRBJ2-2
CASSLTGQGGRELFF
>TRBV5-4|TRBJ1-3
CASSRDRPVSGNTIYF
>TRBV5-6|TRBJ1-2
CASRTDRKHNYGYTF
>TRBV29-1|TRBJ1-2
CSVDGQTRGYGYTF
>TRBV4-2|TRBJ2-1
CASSQVPGQGADEQFF
>TRBV5-5|TRBJ2-3
CASSYDLDTQYF
>TRBV18|TRBJ2-7
CASSPPSGSSHEQYF
>TRBV30|TRBJ1-3
CAWSVRGIGNTIYF
>TRBV10-3|TRBJ2-1
CASENAGASDEQFF
>TRBV6-5|TRBJ2-1
CASSLAGGPYEQFF
>TRBV7-9|TRBJ2-7
CASRAASHEQYF
>TRBV19|TRBJ2-4
CASSTPLSRGLLYLAKNIQYF
>TRBV5-1|TRBJ2-5
CASSSQETQYF
>TRBV4-1|TRBJ2-2
CASSQDRAGKANTGELFF
>TRBV27|TRBJ1-2
CASSSTDRGESYGYTF
>TRBV7-8|TRBJ2-7
CASSLRGDRAEQYF
>TRBV27|TRBJ2-7
CASKNSGYEQYF
>TRBV27|TRBJ2-7
CASSLRLDSYEQYF
>TRBV7-8|TRBJ1-2
CASSPTGGDYGYTF
>TRBV9|TRBJ2-7
CASSAFSGSEEQYF
>TRBV28|TRBJ2-2
CASSLTSVGTGELFF